One sample yielded the 28 T cell receptor beta chains listed below, sequenced in a study of graft-versus-host responses after intestinal transplantation (dated by TCRdb to about 2021). Library preparation employed the immunoSEQ multiplex PCR assay. TCRdb retrieved this table from immuneACCESS and kept in-frame rearrangements only. Not all clones are present; in checked studies, unresolved V genes account for under half, and no reason is known for the remainder. In this sample the table shows about 15,000 clones, about two thirds of which occur a single time. More than 7% of the sample belongs to the ten largest clones. Dithiothreitol, EDTA incubations and collagenase D digestion were used to isolate intraepithelial and lamina propria lymphocytes from graft specimens. This specimen was ileum tissue, taken just under 700 days after intestinal transplantation. The receptors stem from a human patient who received an intestinal transplant, so some T cells may come from the graft donor.

This clone was counted a few times. This chain joins TRBV11-2 and TRBJ2-7; TRBD1 matches 8 bases. The length of the CDR3 is 15 residues. J was trimmed by 0 bases and V by 5 bases; bases with no gene match: 6. Per germline, CDR1 SGHAT and CDR2 FQNNGV. DNA of the CDR3: TGTGCCAGCAGCAATTCTGGACAGGGCTCCTACGAGCAGTACTTC. This codes for CASSNSGQGSYEQYF.

This sequence joins TRBV5-1 and TRBJ1-2; D is undetermined. The CDR3 sequence is 17 residues long. V shed 3 bases and J shed 7 bases, with 25 bases lying between them. In germline, CDR1 is SGHRS, CDR2 YFSETQ. CDR3 in amino acids: CASSSGDSRRGSSGYTF. CDR3 bases: TGCGCCAGCAGCTCTGGAGATTCCCGGAGAGGGAGTTCTGGCTACACCTTC.

The CDR3 bases are TGTGCCAGCAGCGTGGGCAGGGAAGAGACCCAGTACTTC. Its protein is CASSVGREETQYF. The chain combines TRBV7-2 with TRBJ2-5; D possibly corresponds to TRBD1 (5 bases). With 5 bases removed from V and 3 bases from J, the gap between germline ends came to 10 bases. CDR3 length: 13 residues. Germline V gene sequence: CDR1 SGHTA, CDR2 FQGNSA.

The sample holds a few counts of this clone. The chain has TRBV25-1 and TRBJ1-1; 8 bases agree with TRBD1. The germline V gene has CDR1 MGHDK and CDR2 SYGVNS. The CDR3 spans 15 residues. The V gene end was trimmed by 2 bases and the J gene end by 0 bases; junction bases not matched to a gene: 2. In nucleotides, the CDR3 is TGTGCCAGCAGTGAACAGGGGGCACTGAACACTGAAGCTTTCTTT. As protein: CASSEQGALNTEAFF.

This clone showed up just once. DNA of the CDR3: TGTGCCAGCAGCGTAGGAGGCGGACAAGAGACCCAGTACTTC. Translating gives CASSVGGGQETQYF. The rearrangement uses TRBV9 and TRBJ2-5; D not certain. Germline V gene data show CDR1 as SGDLS and CDR2 as YYNGEE. The germline V and J ends were trimmed by 0 bases and 2 bases, with 8 bases remaining between them. The CDR3 spans 14 residues.

The chain joins TRBV19 to TRBJ1-2; tentatively, D is TRBD1 (5 bases). Germline V gives CDR1 LNHDA, CDR2 SQIVND (reference sequence). Trimming stripped 7 bases from V and 4 bases from J, with 16 bases between. This CDR3 spans 14 amino acids. The CDR3 region is CASTVISGIYGYTF. CDR3 nucleotides: TGTGCCAGTACGGTCATATCAGGGATCTATGGCTACACCTTC.

This clone has only a few counts. The chain couples TRBV7-2 to TRBJ2-3; D may be TRBD1 (5 bases). This CDR3 region has 14 residues. Deletions cut 5 bases from V and 5 bases from J, with 14 bases between. The germline V gene encodes CDR1 SGHTA and CDR2 FQGNSA. The CDR3 DNA is TGTGCCAGCAGCGTCACAGGTCCCGGAGATACGCAGTATTTT. It codes for CASSVTGPGDTQYF.

This clone occurred once. V is TRBV9 and J is TRBJ2-5; 10 bases are a match to TRBD1. V dropped 4 bases and J dropped 4; count of bases not matched to a gene: 7. Looked up from germline, CDR1 is SGDLS and CDR2 is YYNGEE. This CDR3 is 15 amino acids long. CDR3 sequence: CASSPRRTGGETQYF. DNA for the CDR3: TGTGCCAGCAGCCCAAGACGGACAGGGGGAGAGACCCAGTACTTC.

As DNA, the CDR3 is TGTGCCACCAGCAGAGACCCGTATCAGCCCCAGCATTTT. It is translated as CATSRDPYQPQHF. V gene TRBV15 combines with J gene TRBJ1-5, with no clear D. CDR3 length: 13 residues. V lost 0 bases to trimming and J lost 5 bases, with 5 bases between them. Germline CDR1 reads LNHNV; CDR2 reads YYDKDF (reference sequence).

This clone was observed a handful of times. This chain connects TRBV11-2 to TRBJ1-2; D may be TRBD1 (5 bases). Trimming pared 3 bases from V and 6 bases from J, leaving 11 bases between. Germline V gene data show CDR1 as SGHAT and CDR2 as FQNNGV. The CDR3 is made up of 13 amino acids. Here the CDR3 DNA reads TGTGCCAGCAGCTTTACAGGATTTGATGGCTACACCTTC. It is translated as CASSFTGFDGYTF.

Regarding this clone: An end of the junction differs from the germline gene, which may be a read error. Other nucleotide sequences in the sample specify the same CDR3. This sequence joins TRBV6-5 and TRBJ2-2; a possible D gene is TRBD2 (6 bases). Germline V gene data show CDR1 as MNHEY and CDR2 as SVGAGI. CDR3 length equals 15 residues. The CDR3 sequence: CASRFSAGNTGELFF. The CDR3, as DNA: TGTGCCAGCAGGTTTAGCGCGGGGAACACCGGGGAGCTGTTTTTC.

This clone was seen a few times. The genes are TRBV7-9 and TRBJ1-1; no clear D gene. Per germline, CDR1 SEHNR and CDR2 FQNEAQ (reference sequence). The CDR3 length is 14 residues. V lost 3 bases and J 11 bases, leaving 19 bases between the germline ends. In DNA, the CDR3 is TGTGCCAGCAGCTTTAATCTCGCGGGCCTTGACGCTTTCTTT. Its translation is CASSFNLAGLDAFF. Complete variable domain (other parts from reference TRBV7-9 and TRBJ1-1): DTGVSQNPRHKITKRGQNVTFRCDPISEHNRLYWYRQTLGQGPEFLTYFQNEAQLEKSRLLSDRFSAERPKGSFSTLEIQRTEQGDSAMYLCASSFNLAGLDAFFGQGTRLTVV.

J is TRBJ2-3 and V is TRBV10-3; TRBD1 matches at 8 bases. Per the germline V gene, CDR1 is ENHRY and CDR2 is SYGVKD. Trimming took 2 bases from V and 4 from J; bases not matched to a gene: 5. This CDR3 spans 15 amino acids. The CDR3 DNA reads TGTGCCATCAGTGAGCCTACAGGGGGAGCAGATACGCAGTATTTT. It translates to CAISEPTGGADTQYF.

The chain joins TRBV4-1 to TRBJ2-1; TRBD2 is a possible D gene (5 bases). The CDR3 totals 16 residues. Germline assignment: CDR1 MGHRA and CDR2 YSYEKL. Trimming pared 1 base from V and 9 bases from J, leaving 19 bases between. CDR3 bases: TGCGCCAGCAGCCAAGGTACTATCAGGTCCCGGGGTGAGCAGTTCTTC. This codes for CASSQGTIRSRGEQFF.

This clone was seen a single time. The J gene is TRBJ2-7, the V gene TRBV4-3; 11 nucleotides line up with TRBD1. Germline V gives CDR1 LGHNA, CDR2 YSLEER. There are 18 residues in the CDR3. The J segment lost 3 bases and the V segment lost 4 bases, leaving 14 bases of the junction unmatched. The CDR3, as DNA: TGCGCCAGCAGCCCACGGCATGCCGGGACAGGGGGGATCTACGAGCAGTACTTC. Translation: CASSPRHAGTGGIYEQYF.

The genes are TRBV2 and TRBJ1-5; D possibly corresponds to TRBD1 (6 bases). V shed 6 bases and J shed 3 bases, with 12 bases lying between them. This CDR3 spans 14 amino acids. Germline CDR1 and CDR2: SNHLY and FYNNEI. The CDR3 loop is CASRHRVANQPQHF. The CDR3 DNA reads TGTGCCAGCAGGCACAGGGTAGCCAATCAGCCCCAGCATTTT. Full variable domain (rest looked up from reference TRBV2 and TRBJ1-5): EPEVTQTPSHQVTQMGQEVILRCVPISNHLYFYWYRQILGQKVEFLVSFYNNEISEKSEIFDDQFSVERPDGSNFTLKIRSTKLEDSAMYFCASRHRVANQPQHFGDGTRLSIL.

Remarks on this clone: The junction departs from germline at one end; a sequencing error may be responsible. The rearrangement joins TRBV6-1 to TRBJ1-2, with D possibly matching TRBD1 (5 bases). The CDR3 contains 15 residues. CDR1 MNHNS and CDR2 SASEGT come from the germline V gene. The CDR3 region has the DNA TGTGTCAGCAGACCGCTCCTCCAGGGAAGCTATGGCTACACCTTC. Encoded protein: CVSRPLLQGSYGYTF.

The chain links TRBV28 to TRBJ2-5; no firm D call. Judging by the DNA end, TRBJ2-7 fits better; the J call may be wrong. CDR1 and CDR2 (germline): MDHEN, SYDVKM. The CDR3 has 12 residues. The CDR3 DNA follows: TGTGCCAGCAGTTCCACGTCCTACGAGCAGTACTTC. This sequence encodes CASSSTSYEQYF.

The chain links TRBV6-4 to TRBJ2-3, with 8 positions matching TRBD1. In germline, CDR1 is MRHNA, CDR2 SNTAGT. The CDR3 has 14 residues. Germline trimming cut 5 bases from V and 1 base from J; bases unmatched to any gene: 2. CDR3 nucleotides: TGTGCCAGCAGTCAGGGGGCTGGCACAGATACGCAGTATTTT. It encodes CASSQGAGTDTQYF.

The chain combines TRBV18 with TRBJ2-7; D remains ambiguous. Germline loops: CDR1 KGHSH, CDR2 LQKENI. V lost 1 base, J lost 0 bases, and 10 bases lay in between. The CDR3 runs 15 residues. CDR3 amino acids: CASSPRILSSYEQYF. CDR3 in DNA: TGTGCCAGCTCACCACGAATCCTGAGCTCCTACGAGCAGTACTTC.

V gene TRBV29-1 combines with J gene TRBJ1-3; D ambiguous. The CDR3 spans 12 residues. Germline lookup yields CDR1 SQVTM and CDR2 ANQGSEA. V lost 4 bases and J lost 0, with 4 bases in between. The CDR3 DNA is TGCAGCGTTGTACTCTCTGGAAACACCATATATTTT. Translated: CSVVLSGNTIYF.

This clone has more than one count but fewer than ten. The same CDR3 is also encoded by other DNA sequences in this sample. This chain links TRBV30 with TRBJ2-7; a weak D match, TRBD2 (6 bases). V was trimmed by 5 bases and J by 2 bases, leaving 19 bases between them. CDR3 length equals 15 residues. Germline assignment: CDR1 GTSNPN and CDR2 SVGIG (reference sequence). The CDR3 DNA follows: TGTGCCTGGGGGACCGGGACTTCACCCGCCTACGAGCAGTACTTC. Translating it yields CAWGTGTSPAYEQYF.

Turning to this clone: Because the CDR3 is missing its conserved closing phenylalanine or tryptophan, this is likely a read error. The V call is TRBV4-3, the J call TRBJ1-1; D uncertain. The CDR3 extends over 16 amino acids. Per germline, CDR1 LGHNA and CDR2 YSLEER. The V gene lost 1 base and the J gene lost 2 bases, with 14 bases spanning the gap. The CDR3 nucleotides are TGCGCCAGCAGCCAAGGCCTAGGTCGGAGAAACACTGAAGCTTTCCTT. It specifies CASSQGLGRRNTEAFL.

This chain connects TRBV7-2 to TRBJ2-5, with D hard to call. The CDR3 contains 14 residues. CDR1 is SGHTA and CDR2 is FQGNSA in the germline V gene. Trimming removed 0 bases at V and 4 bases at J, with 9 bases between. CDR3 bases: TGTGCCAGCAGCTTAGCGCCTAGTGGAGAGACCCAGTACTTC. Amino acid sequence: CASSLAPSGETQYF.

The chain carries TRBV5-1 and TRBJ2-3, with TRBD1 identical over 7 bases. V trimming: 0 bases; J trimming: 2 bases; junction bases outside the gene matches: 3. This CDR3 region has 15 residues. Germline V gene lookup returns CDR1 SGHRS and CDR2 YFSETQ. The CDR3 region is CASSLDGTVTDTQYF. Here the CDR3 DNA reads TGCGCCAGCAGCTTGGACGGGACAGTCACAGATACGCAGTATTTT.

This clone was seen a single time. The V and J genes are TRBV30 and TRBJ1-2, with 9 bases lining up with TRBD1. V gave up 2 bases and J gave up 4 bases; unmatched junction bases: 2. The germline V gene has CDR1 GTSNPN and CDR2 SVGIG (reference sequence). The CDR3 length is 13 residues. The CDR3, as DNA: TGTGCCTGGAGTTCACAGGGGGCCTATGGCTACACCTTC. It codes for CAWSSQGAYGYTF.

This clone showed up just once. The chain combines TRBV27 with TRBJ1-1, with D perhaps matching TRBD1 (6 bases). The CDR3 is 16 residues long. Trimming left V 1 base short and J 3 bases short, with 15 bases between. CDR1 is MNHEY, CDR2 SMNVEV, per germline (reference sequence). The CDR3 loop is CASSLCTGFGDTEAFF. The CDR3 DNA reads as TGTGCCAGCAGTTTATGCACAGGGTTTGGAGACACTGAAGCTTTCTTT.

This clone is large. V gene TRBV27 combines with J gene TRBJ1-1; 8 bases line up with TRBD1. The J segment lost 5 bases and the V segment lost 4 bases, leaving 6 bases of the junction unmatched. CDR1 and CDR2 (germline): MNHEY, SMNVEV (reference sequence). The CDR3 spans 14 residues. The CDR3 sequence is CASSSRGLGTEAFF. As DNA, the CDR3 is TGTGCCAGCAGTTCCAGGGGGCTTGGTACTGAAGCTTTCTTT.